A single sample is the source of the 20 T cell receptor beta chains below, sequenced in a study of CD8 T cells in Susac syndrome. Random-hexamer reverse transcription was applied to roughly 0.5 to 1 ug RNA. In TCRdb, the immunoSEQ multiplex PCR reads were re-called with MiXCR into one record per CDR3 protein. Of about 290,000 distinct CDR3 sequences in the sample, approximately 91% were seen once. Sample: CD8+ T cells from PBMCs. These receptors originate from a human donor with multiple sclerosis.

The CDR3 nucleotides are TGTGCCAGCAGCTTAAAAGTAGGCGGCGGGGAGCTGTTTTTT. Translating it yields CASSLKVGGGELFF. The rearrangement links TRBV11-2 to TRBJ2-2; no clear D. The CDR3 contains 14 residues. From germline, CDR1 is SGHAT and CDR2 FQNNGV. V shed 2 bases and J shed 7 bases, with 11 bases lying between them.

In its sample, this clonotype was seen once. This chain connects TRBV7-3 to TRBJ2-3; 8 bases map to TRBD2. The germline V gene encodes CDR1 SGHTA and CDR2 FQGTGA. The CDR3 totals 15 residues. J lost 5 bases, V lost 1 base, and 5 bases had no gene match. The CDR3, as DNA: TGTGCCAGCAGCTTAATCGGGAGGGCCGGAGATACGCAGTATTTT. Translation gives CASSLIGRAGDTQYF.

The rearrangement links TRBV12-3 or TRBV12-4 to TRBJ2-1, with D maybe TRBD2 (5 bases). This CDR3 spans 13 amino acids. Trimming took 3 bases from V and 4 from J, leaving 7 bases between them. The CDR3 here is CASSFTSYNEQFF. The CDR3 DNA reads as TGTGCCAGCAGTTTTACTAGTTACAATGAGCAGTTCTTC.

V is TRBV11-3 and J is TRBJ2-1; the match to TRBD2 covers 13 bases. Germline V CDR1 and CDR2: SGHNT, YENEEA. V dropped 5 bases and J dropped 4; count of bases not matched to a gene: 14. CDR3 length equals 19 residues. Written as DNA, the CDR3 is TGTGCCAGCAGCATTCAAGGACTAGCGGGAGAAGGGCCTTACAATGAGCAGTTCTTC. Protein product: CASSIQGLAGEGPYNEQFF. The whole variable domain, remainder taken from reference TRBV11-3 and TRBJ2-1, is EAGVVQSPRYKIIEKKQPVAFWCNPISGHNTLYWYLQNLGQGPELLIRYENEEAVDDSQLPKDRFSAERLKGVDSTLKIQPAELGDSAVYLCASSIQGLAGEGPYNEQFFGPGTRLTVL.

For the CDR3, the DNA is TGTGCCAGTAGTCCCGGACAAAATCAAGCCAACAATGAGCAGTTCTTC. Translated, it gives CASSPGQNQANNEQFF. The rearrangement uses TRBV19 and TRBJ2-1, with a weak D call TRBD1 (5 bases). The CDR3 spans 16 residues. With 5 bases removed from V and 5 bases from J, the gap between germline ends came to 19 bases. The germline CDR1 and CDR2 sequences are LNHDA and SQIVND (reference sequence).

The chain uses TRBV7-9 and TRBJ2-3; TRBD2 might be the D (6 bases). The CDR3 extends over 16 amino acids. Trimming removed 5 bases at V and 0 bases at J, with 15 bases between. From germline, CDR1 is SEHNR and CDR2 FQNEAQ (reference sequence). The CDR3: CASSPTEGSSTDTQYF. The CDR3 DNA follows: TGTGCCAGCAGCCCTACGGAGGGCTCTAGCACAGATACGCAGTATTTT.

CDR3 region: CASSTTGDTGANVLTF. The CDR3 DNA follows: TGTGCCAGCAGCACGACAGGGGACACTGGGGCCAACGTCCTGACTTTC. This chain joins TRBV9 and TRBJ2-6; the match to TRBD1 covers 8 bases. Unmatched junction bases numbered 5, after V lost 4 bases and J lost 2 bases. The CDR3 is 16 residues long. Germline V lookup: CDR1 SGDLS, CDR2 YYNGEE.

The chain uses TRBV20-1 and TRBJ2-1; D unclear. V lost 3 bases and J 3 bases, leaving 12 bases between the germline ends. The CDR3 spans 14 residues. CDR1 is DFQATT, CDR2 SNEGSKA, per germline (reference sequence). In DNA form, the CDR3 reads TGCAGTGCTAGTGACCAGATTAACTACAATGAGCAGTTCTTC. It encodes CSASDQINYNEQFF.

V gene TRBV19 combines with J gene TRBJ2-3; possibly TRBD1 for D (5 bases). CDR3 length: 14 amino acids. Germline assignment: CDR1 LNHDA and CDR2 SQIVND (reference sequence). V was trimmed by 5 bases and J by 7 bases, leaving 16 bases between them. CDR3 nucleotide sequence: TGTGCCAGTAGTCCGGAAGGGGCTACGAATACGCAGTATTTT. The encoded protein is CASSPEGATNTQYF.

The chain employs TRBV4-2 and TRBJ2-3; D might be TRBD1 (5 bases). Germline CDR1 LGHNA, CDR2 YNFKEQ. This CDR3 is 16 amino acids long. Trimming took 1 base from V and 3 from J, leaving 14 bases between them. The CDR3 protein is CASSQVLQGTTDTQYF. CDR3 coding DNA: TGTGCCAGCAGCCAAGTACTCCAGGGCACTACAGATACGCAGTATTTT.

The rearrangement joins TRBV9 to TRBJ2-3, with D uncertain. Germline V gene sequence: CDR1 SGDLS, CDR2 YYNGEE. V gave up 3 bases and J gave up 2 bases, with 13 bases separating them. The CDR3 is 15 amino acids. The CDR3 sequence is CASSESSWDTDTQYF. The DNA for the CDR3 is TGTGCCAGCAGCGAATCGAGTTGGGACACAGATACGCAGTATTTT.

The sample holds a few counts of this clonotype. This sequence joins TRBV5-6 and TRBJ2-7; possible D gene TRBD2, 6 bases. Germline values: CDR1 SGHDT, CDR2 YYEEEE. V gave up 4 bases and J gave up 2 bases, with 13 bases separating them. The CDR3 loop spans 14 amino acids. The CDR3 loop is CASSPTWGAYEQYF. The CDR3 DNA reads TGTGCCAGCAGCCCTACGTGGGGGGCCTACGAGCAGTACTTC.

The J gene is TRBJ2-2, the V gene TRBV21-1; whether TRBD1, the table's D call, matches the DNA was not checked. TRBV21-1 has pseudogene status. The CDR3 is made up of 17 amino acids. CDR3: CASSGGPGQGLAGELFF. CDR3 DNA: TGTGCCAGCAGCGGAGGGCCGGGACAGGGTTTGGCCGGGGAGCTGTTTTTT.

The CDR3 loop is CASSSFSGNYEQFF. The CDR3 DNA follows: TGTGCCAGCAGTTCCTTTAGCGGGAACTACGAGCAGTTCTTC. The V gene is TRBV6-5, the J gene TRBJ2-1, with 8 bases lining up with TRBD2. The CDR3 is 14 residues long. Trimming took 4 bases from V and 10 from J; bases not matched to a gene: 9. Germline V CDR1 and CDR2: MNHEY, SVGAGI.

The rearrangement joins TRBV30 to TRBJ2-7, with 14 bases aligning to TRBD2. Looked up from germline, CDR1 is GTSNPN and CDR2 is SVGIG (reference sequence). The junction had 7 bases not matched to a gene; V was cut back by 3 bases and J by 3 bases. The CDR3 totals 16 residues. CDR3 in DNA: TGTGCCTGGAGCTTAGGGACTAGCGGGAGCTTCTACGAGCAGTACTTC. As protein: CAWSLGTSGSFYEQYF.

V and J are TRBV5-1 and TRBJ2-2; weak D call: TRBD2 (5 bases). There are 17 residues in the CDR3. Trimming stripped 1 base from V and 1 base from J, with 14 bases between. The germline gives CDR1 SGHRS, CDR2 YFSETQ. The CDR3 here is CASSLQVSAENTGELFF. CDR3 nucleotide sequence: TGCGCCAGCAGCTTGCAAGTCTCAGCGGAGAACACCGGGGAGCTGTTTTTT.

This chain uses TRBV24-1 with TRBJ2-1, with D unresolved. CDR3 size: 14 residues. The V gene lost 1 base and the J gene lost 6 bases, with 9 bases spanning the gap. Per the germline V gene, CDR1 is KGHDR and CDR2 is SFDVKD. CDR3 in amino acids: CATSDFPPFNEQFF. The CDR3 DNA follows: TGTGCCACCAGTGATTTTCCTCCCTTCAATGAGCAGTTCTTC.

V is TRBV27 and J is TRBJ1-4, with TRBD1 as a possible D gene (5 bases). This CDR3 has 12 amino acids. V was pared by 3 bases and J by 13 bases, with 12 bases between. Germline assignment: CDR1 MNHEY and CDR2 SMNVEV (reference sequence). The CDR3 DNA follows: TGTGCCAGCAGTTTCGTAGGGCAGGGACTGTTTTTT. It yields the protein CASSFVGQGLFF.

The chain is built from TRBV14 and TRBJ2-7, with 9 positions matching TRBD2. Germline values: CDR1 SGHDN, CDR2 FVKESK. Trimming cost V 3 bases and J 3 bases; bases outside gene matches: 6. The length of the CDR3 is 15 residues. CDR3 in amino acids: CASSHSGGPHYEQYF. CDR3 sequence (DNA): TGTGCCAGCAGCCATAGCGGGGGACCTCACTACGAGCAGTACTTC.

V gene TRBV7-9 combines with J gene TRBJ2-5; weak D call: TRBD2 (6 bases). This CDR3 is built from 17 residues. Trimming removed 5 bases from V and 2 bases from J, with 21 bases in between. CDR1 SEHNR and CDR2 FQNEAQ come from the germline V gene (reference sequence). CDR3 residues: CASSPPVGGVMQETQYF. As DNA, the CDR3 is TGTGCCAGCAGCCCCCCGGTCGGCGGGGTGATGCAAGAGACCCAGTACTTC.